Sequencing of this T cell receptor beta chain was carried out in a study of blood T cell repertoires in COVID-19. Overall study: The origin of the acute and convalescent COVID-19 samples was the United States, Italy and Spain. T cells, B-cell-depleted T cells, or PBMCs provided the cDNA or gDNA that served as material.

Sequenced by immunoSEQ multiplex PCR; TCRdb stores in-frame clones only, minus some. In the table there are approximately 70,000 clones, about 75% of which are singletons. V lost 4 bases and J lost 3; bases outside the gene matches: 3. Germline V CDR1 and CDR2: SGHVS, FQNEAQ. The CDR3 length is 14 residues. This clone was detected only a few times. Participants had their cohort set by participant-reported clinical history. Up to 2 weeks before entering the study, exposed participants had met a COVID-19 case. This TCR derives from a woman aged 55-70 years who had been exposed to COVID-19. V gene TRBV7-8 combines with J gene TRBJ1-1; 9 nucleotides line up with TRBD1. The sample taken for sequencing was PBMCs or T cells enriched from blood (not recorded which). This CDR3 is CASSWDRADTEAFF. CDR3 nucleotide sequence: TGTGCCAGCAGCTGGGACAGGGCGGACACTGAAGCTTTCTTT.